The present entry profiles one T cell receptor beta chain with its context. Other DNA sequences from this sample encode an identical CDR3 as well. Measured with immunoSEQ multiplex PCR; TCRdb has only the in-frame clones, and not every one. The sample carries about 2 million clones, 90% to 95% recorded once. The data were obtained in a study of shared clonotypes between healthy human individuals. Losses at the gene ends were 1 base for V and 1 base for J; bases not matched to a gene: 0. The CDR3 is made up of 14 amino acids. The V gene's germline CDR1 is SEHNR and CDR2 FQNEAQ (reference sequence). The specimen was naive CD4+ T cells sorted from blood. The subset: CD45RA+ positively selected. This receptor was taken from a man aged 18 to 30 in good health. The chain has TRBV7-9 and TRBJ2-7; 8 bases are shared with TRBD1. The CDR3 loop is CASSLGDRSYEQYF. DNA for the CDR3: TGTGCCAGCAGCTTAGGGGACAGGTCCTACGAGCAGTACTTC.